A selection of T cell receptor beta chains follows, all from one sample in a study of blood T cell repertoires in COVID-19. Produced via immunoSEQ multiplex PCR; TCRdb's table is partial and in-frame only. Of 200,000 to 250,000 clones listed, roughly four fifths were seen once; the top ten hold 7.5% to 8%. Sequenced sample: peripheral blood. These TCRs come from a woman of 80 years or more with COVID-19, enrolled during active disease. CDR3s include the opening cysteine and the closing phenylalanine or tryptophan. Each record gives: V gene, J gene, D gene, clone size, CDR3 protein, CDR3 DNA. D genes are given only for firm matches. Only some rows state a clone size, as once, few, many or a class for expanded clones.

TRBV24-1	TRBJ1-1	-	-	CATSVWGQKNTEAFF	TGTGCCACCAGTGTCTGGGGACAAAAGAACACTGAAGCTTTCTTT
TRBV9	TRBJ2-1	TRBD2	-	CASSVGVAGGNNEQFF	TGTGCCAGCAGCGTAGGAGTAGCGGGGGGAAACAATGAGCAGTTCTTC
TRBV3-1/TRBV3-2	TRBJ2-7	TRBD2	-	CASSLTGSGGYEQYF	TGTGCCAGCAGCCTTACAGGGAGCGGGGGCTACGAGCAGTACTTC
TRBV19	TRBJ1-3	-	-	CASSMIQSGNTIYF	TGTGCCAGTAGTATGATTCAGTCTGGAAACACCATATATTTT
TRBV15	TRBJ1-6	-	few	CATSREFRGAYNSPLHF	TGTGCCACCAGCAGAGAGTTTAGGGGCGCCTATAATTCACCCCTCCACTTT
TRBV28	TRBJ1-6	-	-	CASGRGPPLHF	TGTGCCAGCGGGCGAGGGCCACCCCTCCACTTT
TRBV5-8	TRBJ2-3	TRBD1	-	CASSSIQTGTGVTDTQYF	TGTGCCAGCAGTTCAATTCAAACCGGGACAGGGGTTACAGATACGCAGTATTTT
TRBV7-9	TRBJ1-4	TRBD1	once	CASTLGQGGKTNEKLFF	TGTGCCAGCACCCTGGGACAGGGAGGTAAAACTAATGAAAAACTGTTTTTT
TRBV18	TRBJ1-3	-	-	CASSPAGAGNTIYF	TGTGCCAGCTCACCGGCAGGGGCTGGAAACACCATATATTTT
TRBV6-5	TRBJ2-1	TRBD2	-	CASSYGGGSYNEQFF	TGTGCCAGCAGTTACGGCGGGGGCTCCTACAATGAGCAGTTCTTC
TRBV19	TRBJ2-7	TRBD2	-	CASSRSGTYEQYF	TGTGCCAGTAGTAGAAGCGGGACCTACGAGCAGTACTTC
TRBV5-4	TRBJ2-1	TRBD1	-	CASSGLQGISEQFF	TGTGCCAGCAGCGGGCTACAGGGGATCAGTGAGCAGTTCTTC
TRBV3-1/TRBV3-2	TRBJ1-2	-	-	CASSQDPQLITF	TGTGCCAGCAGCCAAGATCCACAATTAATAACCTTC
TRBV6-1	TRBJ2-5	-	-	CASSEGELRVRETQYF	TGTGCCAGCAGTGAAGGGGAGCTCCGAGTTAGGGAGACCCAGTACTTC
TRBV2	TRBJ2-7	-	-	CASSDRGVQYF	TGTGCCAGCAGTGACAGGGGGGTGCAGTACTTC
TRBV2	TRBJ1-3	-	-	CASSEAGLISGNTIYF	TGTGCCAGCAGTGAAGCGGGACTGATCTCTGGAAACACCATATATTTT
TRBV18	TRBJ2-1	TRBD2	-	CASSRAGTSGNREQFF	TGTGCCAGCTCTCGAGCCGGGACTAGCGGGAACAGAGAGCAGTTCTTC
TRBV7-2	TRBJ1-6	-	once	CASSLVRANSPLHF	TGTGCCAGCAGCTTAGTCAGGGCCAATTCACCCCTCCACTTT
TRBV9	TRBJ2-1	-	-	CASSVGTRQYNEQFF	TGTGCCAGCAGCGTGGGGACACGCCAGTACAATGAGCAGTTCTTC
TRBV6-5	TRBJ1-2	-	-	CASRPTGLGYGYTF	TGTGCCAGCAGACCCACAGGGTTAGGCTATGGCTACACCTTC
TRBV19	TRBJ2-1	TRBD1	once	CASSPEQGAFNEQFF	TGTGCCAGTAGTCCAGAACAGGGGGCTTTCAATGAGCAGTTCTTC
TRBV14	TRBJ2-6	-	-	CASSQARVSGANVLTF	TGTGCCAGCAGCCAAGCCAGGGTGTCTGGGGCCAACGTCCTGACTTTC
TRBV6-6	TRBJ1-5	-	-	CASTTTGDSNQPQHF	TGTGCCAGCACCACAACAGGTGATAGCAATCAGCCCCAGCATTTT
TRBV7-2	TRBJ2-3	TRBD2	-	CASSLEASGRMNTQYF	TGTGCCAGCAGCTTAGAGGCTAGCGGGAGAATGAATACGCAGTATTTT
TRBV12-5	TRBJ1-1	-	-	CASGYSLAWRENTEAFF	TGTGCTAGTGGTTATTCCCTCGCGTGGAGGGAGAACACTGAAGCTTTCTTT
TRBV28	TRBJ1-6	-	-	CASSPRTGNNSPLHF	TGTGCCAGCAGCCCCCGGACGGGAAATAATTCACCCCTCCACTTT